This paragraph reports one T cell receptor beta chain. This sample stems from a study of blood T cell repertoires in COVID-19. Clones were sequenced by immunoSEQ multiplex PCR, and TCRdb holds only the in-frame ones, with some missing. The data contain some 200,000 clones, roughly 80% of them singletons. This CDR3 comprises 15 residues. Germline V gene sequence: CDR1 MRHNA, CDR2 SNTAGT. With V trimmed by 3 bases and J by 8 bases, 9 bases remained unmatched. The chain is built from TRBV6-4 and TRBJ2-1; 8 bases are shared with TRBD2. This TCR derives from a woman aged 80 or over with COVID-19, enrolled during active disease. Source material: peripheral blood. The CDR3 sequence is CASSEQRGYGYEQFF. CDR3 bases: TGTGCCAGCAGTGAACAGCGGGGGTATGGGTATGAGCAGTTCTTC.